Shown below are 25 T cell receptor beta chains from a single sample sequenced in a study of T cells in Graves' hyperthyroidism and ophthalmopathy. Researchers amplified the TCR beta CDR3 regions from RNA transcripts. Carried out on the TCR CDR3, a first-round RT-PCR used the HTBI primer set. Each CDR3 protein is one row after TCRdb ran MiXCR on the multiplex PCR reads. The data show under 350,000 distinct CDR3 sequences, 17% seen once. The sample comprised blood. These TCRs come from a woman aged 60-75 years with Graves' ophthalmopathy.

In its sample, this clonotype was seen a few times. This chain uses TRBV10-3 with TRBJ1-2, with 8 bases matching TRBD1. CDR3 length: 15 residues. J was trimmed by 0 bases and V by 6 bases; bases with no gene match: 6. The V gene's germline CDR1 is ENHRY and CDR2 SYGVKD. The CDR3 coding sequence is TGTGCCATCAGGGATGGGACAGGCGCTAACTATGGCTACACCTTC. Its protein is CAIRDGTGANYGYTF.

This clonotype was picked up a small number of times. The genes are TRBV28 and TRBJ1-6; no clear D gene. This CDR3 is built from 14 residues. Germline CDR1 MDHEN, CDR2 SYDVKM. Deletions cut 1 base from V and 7 bases from J, with 8 bases between. CDR3: CASSLSGRNSPLHF. Written as DNA, the CDR3 is TGTGCCAGCAGTTTATCGGGCAGGAATTCACCCCTCCACTTT. Supplemented by reference TRBV28 and TRBJ1-6, the full variable domain reads DVKVTQSSRYLVKRTGEKVFLECVQDMDHENMFWYRQDPGLGLRLIYFSYDVKMKEKGDIPEGYSVSREKKERFSLILESASTNQTSMYLCASSLSGRNSPLHFGNGTRLTVT.

This clonotype was seen a handful of times. The V and J genes are TRBV5-4 and TRBJ2-2, with 9 bases fitting TRBD2. The ends lost 2 bases at V and 4 bases at J; junction bases unmatched: 3. The CDR3 has 15 residues. Per germline, CDR1 SGHNT and CDR2 YYREEE (reference sequence). Written as DNA, the CDR3 is TGTGCCAGCAGCTTCGGGACTAGCTTCACCGGGGAGCTGTTTTTT. Translation: CASSFGTSFTGELFF.

This clonotype was picked up many times. The rearrangement joins TRBV28 to TRBJ1-2; D not resolved. Trimming stripped 10 bases from V and 0 bases from J, with 21 bases between. Looked up from germline, CDR1 is MDHEN and CDR2 is SYDVKM. This CDR3 has 16 amino acids. CDR3 protein: CATRVRGRPTNYGYTF. CDR3 coding DNA: TGTGCCACCCGCGTTAGAGGCCGCCCCACTAACTATGGCTACACCTTC.

The V call is TRBV20-1, the J call TRBJ2-2, with 14 bases lining up with TRBD2. Germline CDR1 DFQATT, CDR2 SNEGSKA (reference sequence). There are 16 residues in the CDR3. Trimming removed 3 bases from V and 6 bases from J; junction bases left unmatched: 6. DNA for the CDR3: TGCAGTGCTAGCCGACCGGGACTAGCGGGGGCCGGGGAGCTGTTTTTT. It encodes CSASRPGLAGAGELFF.

This clonotype was observed many times. This chain connects TRBV30 to TRBJ2-7, with D possibly being TRBD1 (6 bases). Looked up from germline, CDR1 is GTSNPN and CDR2 is SVGIG (reference sequence). The V end lost 0 bases, the J end lost 6 bases, and 15 bases lay between the germline ends. The CDR3 runs to 14 residues. The DNA of the CDR3 is TGTGCCTGGAGTGTAACAGGGATAATAAGCGAGCAGTACTTC. It specifies CAWSVTGIISEQYF.

This clonotype was seen repeatedly, ten times or more. The V and J genes are TRBV6-1 and TRBJ2-7, with 9 bases identical to TRBD1. V dropped 3 bases and J dropped 0; count of bases not matched to a gene: 9. In germline, CDR1 is MNHNS, CDR2 SASEGT. The CDR3 has 17 amino acids. This CDR3 reads CASSDPPGQGSSYEQYF. CDR3 bases: TGTGCCAGCAGTGATCCTCCGGGACAGGGAAGCTCCTACGAGCAGTACTTC.

J is TRBJ2-1 and V is TRBV7-8; D perhaps matches TRBD2 (6 bases). Trimming took 4 bases from V and 2 from J, leaving 9 bases between them. The CDR3 runs 14 residues. Germline V gene lookup returns CDR1 SGHVS and CDR2 FQNEAQ. The CDR3 loop is CASSSSVTYNEQFF. The DNA for the CDR3 is TGTGCCAGCAGCTCTAGCGTTACCTACAATGAGCAGTTCTTC.

This clonotype was picked up many times. The rearrangement links TRBV6-1 to TRBJ1-1; 8 bases match TRBD1. CDR1 is MNHNS, CDR2 SASEGT, per germline. Trimming took 7 bases from V and 4 from J; bases not matched to a gene: 5. The CDR3 consists of 13 residues. For the CDR3, the DNA is TGTGCCAGCACCTACAGGGGGGGCACTGAAGCTTTCTTT. Its protein product is CASTYRGGTEAFF.

This chain joins TRBV19 and TRBJ2-4; no clear D. Trimming stripped 5 bases from V and 4 bases from J, with 6 bases between. This CDR3 is 12 amino acids long. Germline assignment: CDR1 LNHDA and CDR2 SQIVND (reference sequence). The CDR3 sequence: CASSYLKNIQYF. The CDR3 nucleotides read TGTGCCAGTAGTTACCTGAAAAACATTCAGTACTTC.

This clonotype came up a few times. This sequence joins TRBV12-3 or TRBV12-4 and TRBJ2-2; 13 positions agree with TRBD2. The junction had 6 bases not matched to a gene; V was cut back by 5 bases and J by 6 bases. CDR3 length equals 16 residues. CDR3 sequence (DNA): TGTGCCAGCAGTCTTACTAGCGGGGGGGTTTCCGGGGAGCTGTTTTTT. Translated, it gives CASSLTSGGVSGELFF.

There are many counts of this clonotype. The J gene is TRBJ2-1, the V gene TRBV27, with 8 bases fitting TRBD2. The CDR3 consists of 17 residues. The trim removed 8 bases at V and 9 bases at J, leaving 21 bases unmatched. Germline lookup yields CDR1 MNHEY and CDR2 SMNVEV (reference sequence). The chain's CDR3 is CASGLNIAGSLESEQFF. Written as DNA, the CDR3 is TGTGCCAGCGGACTTAATATAGCGGGAAGCCTGGAAAGTGAGCAGTTCTTC.

This clonotype was seen many times. The chain links TRBV7-9 to TRBJ2-3; perhaps TRBD2 as D (5 bases). The CDR3 has 15 residues. In germline, CDR1 is SEHNR, CDR2 FQNEAQ (reference sequence). Trimming shortened V by 5 bases and J by 6 bases, and 18 bases separated the two germline ends. CDR3 sequence reads: CASSLGQTWEDTQYF. The DNA for the CDR3 is TGTGCCAGCAGCCTCGGGCAGACCTGGGAGGATACGCAGTATTTT.

This clonotype was seen repeatedly, ten times or more. The rearrangement joins TRBV20-1 to TRBJ2-3, with 8 bases aligning to TRBD1. V was pared by 6 bases and J by 0 bases, with 8 bases of the junction left unmatched. The CDR3 has 15 residues. From germline, CDR1 is DFQATT and CDR2 SNEGSKA (reference sequence). CDR3 sequence reads: CSADRQGWSTDTQYF. Here the CDR3 DNA reads TGCAGTGCAGACCGACAGGGGTGGAGCACAGATACGCAGTATTTT.

This clonotype has a handful of counts. This may come from a read error, since a much larger clone is one base off. The V gene is TRBV6-1, the J gene TRBJ2-5; 11 bases are a match to TRBD1. The V gene end was trimmed by 8 bases and the J gene end by 5 bases; junction bases not matched to a gene: 10. Germline lookup yields CDR1 MNHNS and CDR2 SASEGT. The CDR3 runs 15 residues. CDR3 sequence (DNA): TGTGCCAGCGGCACACGGACAGGGGGCGAGGAGACCCAGTACTTC. Translation gives CASGTRTGGEETQYF.

V is TRBV5-5 and J is TRBJ1-1; D gene uncertain. The CDR3 spans 14 residues. The V end lost 4 bases, the J end lost 0 bases, and 10 bases lay between the germline ends. CDR1 SGHKS and CDR2 YYEKEE come from the germline V gene (reference sequence). CDR3: CASSPQFMNTEAFF. DNA for the CDR3: TGTGCCAGCAGCCCTCAATTTATGAACACTGAAGCTTTCTTT. The full variable domain, completed using reference TRBV5-5 and TRBJ1-1, is DAGVTQSPTHLIKTRGQQVTLRCSPISGHKSVSWYQQVLGQGPQFIFQYYEKEERGRGNFPDRFSARQFPNYSSELNVNALLLGDSALYLCASSPQFMNTEAFFGQGTRLTVV.

The chain employs TRBV7-2 and TRBJ2-4; no clear D. The V gene's germline CDR1 is SGHTA and CDR2 FQGNSA. V was shortened by 9 bases and J by 0 bases, with 9 bases between the two germline ends. The CDR3 spans 13 residues. CDR3 sequence (DNA): TGTGCCAGTCAGCCATCAGCCAAAAACATTCAGTACTTC. As protein: CASQPSAKNIQYF. The variable domain in full, with the rest retrieved from reference TRBV7-2 and TRBJ2-4, is GAGVSQSPSNKVTEKGKDVELRCDPISGHTALYWYRQSLGQGLEFLIYFQGNSAPDKSGLPSDRFSAERTGGSVSTLTIQRTQQEDSAVYLCASQPSAKNIQYFGAGTRLSVL.

This clonotype was observed a handful of times. The V call is TRBV5-1, the J call TRBJ1-4; 7 bases map to TRBD1. Germline V gene lookup returns CDR1 SGHRS and CDR2 YFSETQ. V was clipped by 2 bases and J by 7 bases; unmatched bases: 8. CDR3 length: 15 residues. CDR3 in amino acids: CASSFQGDSVEKLFF. CDR3 bases: TGCGCCAGCAGCTTCCAGGGGGACTCGGTTGAAAAACTGTTTTTT.

This clonotype was observed a handful of times. The rearrangement joins TRBV29-1 to TRBJ1-1; D remains ambiguous. The V gene lost 5 bases and the J gene lost 5 bases, with 9 bases spanning the gap. The CDR3 is 11 amino acids. The germline CDR1 and CDR2 sequences are SQVTM and ANQGSEA. The CDR3 coding sequence is TGCAGCGTTTCACGAAGTACTGAAGCTTTCTTT. Amino acid sequence: CSVSRSTEAFF.

The chain uses TRBV7-2 and TRBJ2-5, with TRBD2 matching over 11 bases. The CDR3 is made up of 16 amino acids. V gave up 5 bases and J gave up 2 bases; unmatched junction bases: 7. Germline lookup yields CDR1 SGHTA and CDR2 FQGNSA. CDR3: CASSPTSGTSQETQYF. DNA for the CDR3: TGTGCCAGCAGCCCGACTAGCGGGACATCTCAAGAGACCCAGTACTTC.

V gene TRBV7-2 combines with J gene TRBJ2-7, with TRBD1 as a possible D gene (5 bases). The V gene's germline CDR1 is SGHTA and CDR2 FQGNSA. This CDR3 has 15 residues. Trimming removed 3 bases at V and 2 bases at J, with 14 bases between. The DNA for the CDR3 is TGTGCCAGCAGCTTGACGACAGCCAAGACCTACGAGCAGTACTTC. This encodes CASSLTTAKTYEQYF. The full variable domain, with the rest looked up from reference TRBV7-2 and TRBJ2-7, is GAGVSQSPSNKVTEKGKDVELRCDPISGHTALYWYRQSLGQGLEFLIYFQGNSAPDKSGLPSDRFSAERTGGSVSTLTIQRTQQEDSAVYLCASSLTTAKTYEQYFGPGTRLTVT.

V gene TRBV15 combines with J gene TRBJ2-3, with D possibly TRBD2 on 7 matching bases. Germline V gives CDR1 LNHNV, CDR2 YYDKDF (reference sequence). Trimming took 6 bases from V and 1 from J, leaving 17 bases between them. CDR3 length: 16 amino acids. Written as DNA, the CDR3 is TGTGCCACCAGAGGCCGGGGGGCGCGTGGCACAGATACGCAGTATTTT. Residues: CATRGRGARGTDTQYF. Full variable domain (remainder filled in from reference TRBV15 and TRBJ2-3): DAMVIQNPRYQVTQFGKPVTLSCSQTLNHNVMYWYQQKSSQAPKLLFHYYDKDFNNEADTPDNFQSRRPNTSFCFLDIRSPGLGDTAMYLCATRGRGARGTDTQYFGPGTRLTVL.

The CDR3 DNA follows: TGTGCCAGCAGCGCCGGGACAGGGAGGGACTATGGCTACACCTTC. Translation gives CASSAGTGRDYGYTF. The chain is built from TRBV7-2 and TRBJ1-2; 9 positions agree with TRBD1. Per germline, CDR1 SGHTA and CDR2 FQGNSA. V lost 5 bases to trimming and J lost 3 bases; unmatched junction nucleotides: 7. CDR3 length equals 15 residues.

This clonotype was recorded at least ten times. The DNA of the CDR3 is TGCGCCAGCAGGTCCGGGACCCCGCGTTCACCCCTCCACTTT. This encodes CASRSGTPRSPLHF. The chain combines TRBV5-1 with TRBJ1-6; the D gene is possibly TRBD1 (5 bases). The CDR3 is 14 residues long. V lost 5 bases to trimming and J lost 9 bases, with 15 bases between them. Germline-derived CDR1 and CDR2 are SGHRS and YFSETQ.

V is TRBV28 and J is TRBJ2-7; weak D call: TRBD1 (5 bases). Trimming shortened V by 3 bases and J by 3 bases, and 12 bases separated the two germline ends. CDR3 length: 14 residues. The germline V gene has CDR1 MDHEN and CDR2 SYDVKM. The CDR3 protein is CASSFDSLGYEQYF. In nucleotides, the CDR3 is TGTGCCAGCAGTTTCGACAGTTTAGGCTACGAGCAGTACTTC.